This T cell receptor (beta chain) was recovered during a study of blood T cell repertoires in COVID-19 (dated by TCRdb to between 2020 and 2021). Background on the whole study: The collaborator samples originated in the United States, Italy and Spain and spanned the acute and convalescent phases of COVID-19. A de-identified subject ID, COVID-19 status, age in years and sex were almost always included in the sample metadata. Where HLA class I and class II types were available, the types were taken from metadata supplied by the sample provider, not from assay-based typing. The samples were drawn from the first 160 participants of the ongoing ImmuneRACE study and from about 1,200 subjects provided by 6 global collaborators. The dataset comprised deeply sampled blood TCRbeta repertoires from subjects exposed to, actively infected with, or recovered from COVID-19. The repertoires were made available in a free public database intended to serve as a resource for research on the immune response to SARS-CoV-2. The material from the prospective study consisted of cDNA or gDNA derived from T cells, B-cell-depleted T cells, or PBMCs.

On the study overall, not on this receptor specifically: How much clinical and demographic metadata was included differed by source and by participant, and the metadata was provided uncurated.

CDR1 and CDR2 are drawn from the germline V gene: SGHTS, YDEGEE. V was cut back by 6 bases and J by 6 bases, leaving a gap of 12 bases between them. The CDR3 holds 13 amino acids from the cysteine to the phenylalanine. The entry retains the CDR3 DNA only, 39 bases that are in frame from base 1. The sample holds one count of this clone. This clone's antigen is unknown. Per-base qualities were not stored, and no clone one base away is much larger. Each collaborating institution followed its own protocols to collect whole blood in K2EDTA tubes. For TCRbeta analysis, collaborators shipped samples as frozen whole blood, isolated PBMCs, or DNA extracted from either of those sample types. The immunoSEQ Assay, a bias-controlled multiplex PCR, was used to amplify TCRbeta CDR3 regions from genomic DNA. As for the authors' bioinformatics: The number of nucleated cells in each sample was estimated by amplification of reference gene primers within the assay. To quantify the absolute abundance of each unique TCRbeta CDR3 rearrangement, sequence reads were collapsed and filtered. For each sample, productive Simpson clonality was calculated by taking the square root of Simpson's diversity index across productive rearrangements. The table was pulled from immuneACCESS by TCRdb, which kept in-frame rearrangements only. Such tables lose some clones; where checked, under half of the loss comes from unresolved V genes, and the rest has no known cause. The D gene and trimming were derived from the DNA, and the V and J assignments and clone size from that table. The sample data list nearly 60,000 clones, and around 90% of these were observed just once. Together, the top ten hold 13% of the sample.

Material: peripheral blood. The rearranged chain carries TRBV5-8 and TRBJ2-2; possibly the D gene is TRBD2, per 5 matching bases. The sequence came from a man aged 55 to 69 with active COVID-19. The encoded CDR3 is CASKRDRSGELFF. The DNA is TGTGCCAGCAAGAGGGATCGGTCCGGGGAGCTGTTTTTT.